This T cell receptor beta chain is from a study of T cell changes during pregnancy in multiple sclerosis. CDR1 SGHRS and CDR2 YFSETQ come from the germline V gene. There are 13 residues in the CDR3. Trimming cost V 4 bases and J 3 bases, with 8 bases left between them. Assay used: immunoSEQ multiplex PCR; TCRdb lists only in-frame clones, some missing. The data hold roughly 48,000 clones, with approximately 92% observed a single time. The input for sequencing was CD4+ T cells from peripheral blood mononuclear cells, taken in the third trimester of pregnancy. The TCR sequence derives from a female donor with multiple sclerosis, enrolled in a pregnancy study. V is TRBV5-1 and J is TRBJ2-1; unclear D gene. The CDR3 loop is CASSPNNYNEQFF. For the CDR3, the DNA is TGCGCCAGCAGCCCCAACAACTACAATGAGCAGTTCTTC.